The sequence of this T cell receptor beta chain was determined in a study of blood T cells in healthy people across ages. A sample-barcoded 5' primer and a J-beta primer mix were used in a second PCR of about 7 to 12 cycles. A template-switch adaptor that had 12 random nucleotides put a tag on each cDNA molecule. MiXCR, run by TCRdb on the 5' RACE reads, gives a single entry per CDR3 protein. The sample yields over a million distinct CDR3 sequences, 40% to 55% seen once. The CDR3 is made up of 14 amino acids. The V end was cut by 3 bases, the J end by 4 bases, with 13 bases between. CDR1 is MNHEY, CDR2 SMNVEV, per germline (reference sequence). Comment on this clonotype: Its antigen is not identified.

Findings and caveats of the study: More naive CD4+ cells and higher diversity marked long-lived donors relative to aged donors. Age advanced and TCR beta diversity per million T cells fell, roughly linearly.

Per sample, no less than 5.5 micrograms of total RNA were extracted. Material for sequencing was blood. The chain combines TRBV27 with TRBJ2-7; tentative D call: TRBD2 (5 bases). The receptor comes from a woman in her fifties or sixties in good health. This CDR3 is CASSLRLGGYEQYF. The CDR3 DNA reads TGTGCCAGCAGTTTGAGGCTAGGAGGTTACGAGCAGTACTTC.